The rows below give T cell receptor beta chains drawn from one sample of a study of T cells after yellow fever vaccination. One entry per CDR3 protein, called by TCRdb with MiXCR from the 5' RACE reads. The sample contains 500,000 to 650,000 distinct CDR3 sequences, about 12% of which appear only once. The sequences come from PBMCs, collected on the day of the yellow fever booster vaccination. These receptors all stem from a man under 40 who received the YFV17D yellow fever vaccine. CDR3s leave out the opening cysteine and the closing phenylalanine or tryptophan.

j_call: TRBJ2-1
v_call: TRBV20-1
cdr3_aa: SAWVTDVYNEQF

j_call: TRBJ1-2
v_call: TRBV21-1
cdr3_aa: ASSITRGLSGYT

j_call: TRBJ2-4
v_call: TRBV18
cdr3_aa: ASSLGTRTSIATAKNIQY

j_call: TRBJ2-1
v_call: TRBV29-1
cdr3_aa: SVEGQGRGSLNEQF

j_call: TRBJ2-7
v_call: TRBV21-1
cdr3_aa: ASSKYSIDRSSYEQY

j_call: TRBJ2-1
v_call: TRBV12-5
cdr3_aa: ASGLVLPTYNEQF

j_call: TRBJ2-5
v_call: TRBV20-1
cdr3_aa: SARVPGGGETQY

j_call: TRBJ1-2
v_call: TRBV5-1
cdr3_aa: ASSSAGQGGGYT

j_call: TRBJ1-1
v_call: TRBV29-1
cdr3_aa: SVNQESEAF

j_call: TRBJ2-1
v_call: TRBV7-2
cdr3_aa: ASTLTSGSYNEQF

j_call: TRBJ2-5
v_call: TRBV18
cdr3_aa: ASSPKHSLYQETQY

j_call: TRBJ1-5
v_call: TRBV7-9
cdr3_aa: ASSLGGPSNQPQH

j_call: TRBJ2-3
v_call: TRBV3-1
cdr3_aa: ASSSLGDTQY

j_call: TRBJ2-3
v_call: TRBV19
cdr3_aa: ASRPSDRGLTDTQY

j_call: TRBJ2-3
v_call: TRBV5-1
cdr3_aa: ASKTGVGTDTQY

j_call: TRBJ2-7
v_call: TRBV7-2
cdr3_aa: ASSKDRGASYEQY

j_call: TRBJ2-7
v_call: TRBV5-6
cdr3_aa: ASIDSRDYEQY

j_call: TRBJ2-7
v_call: TRBV7-9
cdr3_aa: ASSFGLAGGPSYEQY

j_call: TRBJ2-7
v_call: TRBV6-1
cdr3_aa: ASSEALRRDEQY

j_call: TRBJ2-5
v_call: TRBV28
cdr3_aa: ASSALAGSQETQY

j_call: TRBJ1-3
v_call: TRBV20-1
cdr3_aa: SAREEKGNTIY

j_call: TRBJ2-3
v_call: TRBV5-4
cdr3_aa: ASSFSSRGSGGDTQY

j_call: TRBJ2-7
v_call: TRBV5-6
cdr3_aa: ASRRGGAYEQY

j_call: TRBJ2-7
v_call: TRBV18
cdr3_aa: ASSPPTASGLPPYEQY

j_call: TRBJ2-1
v_call: TRBV5-4
cdr3_aa: ASSPGPSGNNEQF

j_call: TRBJ2-3
v_call: TRBV21-1
cdr3_aa: ASSLMDQGGPRVSTDTQY

j_call: TRBJ2-1
v_call: TRBV6-2/TRBV6-3
cdr3_aa: ASTEGLAVHNEQF

j_call: TRBJ1-6
v_call: TRBV7-2
cdr3_aa: ASSFEQGISPLH

j_call: TRBJ2-7
v_call: TRBV28
cdr3_aa: ASRLQGPPYEQY

j_call: TRBJ2-3
v_call: TRBV20-1
cdr3_aa: SARVLDNLDTQY

j_call: TRBJ2-1
v_call: TRBV6-2/TRBV6-3
cdr3_aa: ACSLTDFSYNEQF

j_call: TRBJ2-1
v_call: TRBV4-3
cdr3_aa: ASGQDSRDNEQF

j_call: TRBJ2-6
v_call: TRBV12-3/TRBV12-4
cdr3_aa: ASSPQTAGANVLT

j_call: TRBJ2-7
v_call: TRBV7-9
cdr3_aa: ASSIQQGYEQY

j_call: TRBJ2-7
v_call: TRBV5-1
cdr3_aa: ASSNPTQHEQY

j_call: TRBJ2-7
v_call: TRBV10-3
cdr3_aa: AIPPAGGGLPYEQY

j_call: TRBJ2-5
v_call: TRBV4-2
cdr3_aa: ASSPTKRPLETQY